Only one count was recorded for the clone carrying this T cell receptor beta chain. These data come from a study of T cell changes during pregnancy in multiple sclerosis. This CDR3 contains 13 residues. Sequenced by immunoSEQ multiplex PCR; TCRdb stores in-frame clones only, minus some. Seen here are tens of thousands of clones, 80% to 95% observed once, and the top ten hold less than 0.6%. The rearrangement uses TRBV12-2 and TRBJ2-1; TRBD1 reflects the table's D call only, with no check against the DNA. TRBV12-2 counts as a pseudogene. The clonotype originates from a female donor with multiple sclerosis, enrolled in a pregnancy study. The specimen comprised CD4+ T cells from peripheral blood mononuclear cells, sampled in the third trimester of pregnancy. CDR3 DNA: TGTGCAAGTCGCACGGACAGGAGCAATGAGCAGTTCTTC. Its protein is CASRTDRSNEQFF.